These T cell receptor beta chains were read from a single sample in a study of cytomegalovirus exposure and HLA in healthy donors. Data came from immunoSEQ multiplex PCR; TCRdb stores just in-frame clones and leaves some out. The sample lists some 150,000 clones, approximately 79% seen once, with 4.2% in the top ten. The sample comprised PBMCs. All receptors come from a man aged 50 to 60 in good health and CMV-seropositive. Each CDR3 is given with its conserved first and last residue. A D gene is named only where the DNA matches it firmly. Size is stated for part of the rows, as once, few or many counts, or as a class when the clone is expanded.

V,size,J,D,DNA,CDR3
TRBV5-4,few,TRBJ1-1,TRBD1,TGTGCCAGCAGCCTGGGAGGACAGGGCGGCACTGAAGCTTTCTTT,CASSLGGQGGTEAFF
TRBV5-4,NA,TRBJ2-7,NA,TGTGCCAGCAGCGGGGGGGCTGCCTACGAGCAGTACTTC,CASSGGAAYEQYF
TRBV9,NA,TRBJ1-2,TRBD1,TGTGCCAGCACCCGGGGGGGACAGAAGAACTATGGCTACACCTTC,CASTRGGQKNYGYTF
TRBV6-1,once,TRBJ2-3,NA,TGTGCCAGCAGTGAAGCGCGAGGGGGGGCAGATACGCAGTATTTT,CASSEARGGADTQYF
TRBV18,NA,TRBJ2-2,TRBD2,TGTGCCAGCTCACCGACTTGGCGGGCTAGCGGGAGGGACAACACCGGGGAGCTGTTTTTT,CASSPTWRASGRDNTGELFF
TRBV28,once,TRBJ1-5,NA,TGTGCCAGCAGTTTAGGGTCTGAGGGCCGTTGGCCCCAGCATTTT,CASSLGSEGRWPQHF
TRBV19,NA,TRBJ1-2,TRBD1,TGTGCCAGTAACTCGGGGACAGGGGGCCCGAACTATGGCTACACCTTC,CASNSGTGGPNYGYTF
TRBV6-5,NA,TRBJ1-5,NA,TGTGCCAGCAGACAAACAGGAAGCAATCAGCCCCAGCATTTT,CASRQTGSNQPQHF
TRBV29-1,once,TRBJ2-3,NA,TGCAGCGTTCTATTGATGGTGGCGGTCAGGGGAAGCTCAGATACGCAGTATTTT,CSVLLMVAVRGSSDTQYF
TRBV7-8,NA,TRBJ2-5,NA,TGTGCCAGCAGCTTAGGGGTAGGACAGGAGACCCAGTACTTC,CASSLGVGQETQYF
TRBV7-6,NA,TRBJ1-5,NA,TGTGCCAGCAGCGCCGGAGGGCCTAGCAATCAGCCCCAGCATTTT,CASSAGGPSNQPQHF
TRBV7-8,few,TRBJ2-7,NA,TGTGCCAGCAGCGAAATCCGAAGCAGGGGATACGAGCAGTACTTC,CASSEIRSRGYEQYF
TRBV7-8,NA,TRBJ1-2,NA,TGTGCCAGCAGCCCGGATCGGAGACAGCCCGTCGACTTC,CASSPDRRQPVDF
TRBV2,many,TRBJ1-6,TRBD1,TGTGCCAGCAAGGGACAGGACAGCTATAATTCACCCCTCCACTTT,CASKGQDSYNSPLHF
TRBV4-2,once,TRBJ2-7,TRBD1,TGTGCCAGCAGCCCACGGGTAGGGACAGTCATCTACGAGCAGTACTTC,CASSPRVGTVIYEQYF
TRBV7-6,NA,TRBJ1-5,TRBD1,TGTGCCAGCAGCCCCCGGACAGGGGGCAATCAGCCCCAGCATTTT,CASSPRTGGNQPQHF
TRBV10-3,NA,TRBJ1-6,NA,TGTGCCATCAGTGAGCAGTATAATTCACCCCTCCACTTT,CAISEQYNSPLHF
TRBV7-7,few,TRBJ2-3,NA,TGTGCCAGCAGCCAGGACCGGGGAGATACGCAGTATTTT,CASSQDRGDTQYF
TRBV4-1,NA,TRBJ2-5,NA,TGCGCCAGCAGCCAAATTGGAAACAGGAGGGTTCAAGAGACCCAGTACTTC,CASSQIGNRRVQETQYF
TRBV18,NA,TRBJ1-2,NA,TGTGCCAGCTCACCAGTAGGGGTGGTACGCTACACCTTC,CASSPVGVVRYTF
TRBV19,NA,TRBJ1-1,NA,TGTGCCAGTAGTGATAGTTGGAGTATCGGGGCTGAAGCTTTCTTT,CASSDSWSIGAEAFF
TRBV5-1,NA,TRBJ2-7,TRBD1,TGCGCCAGCAGCTTGGTGGGACAGGGGCACGAGCAGTACTTC,CASSLVGQGHEQYF
TRBV5-6,NA,TRBJ1-6,NA,TGTGCCAGCAGCCGGGACTTTTCCCATTCACCCCTCCACTTT,CASSRDFSHSPLHF
TRBV6-1,NA,TRBJ1-2,NA,TGTGCCAGCAGTGACCGCCCCGGTGGCTACACCTTC,CASSDRPGGYTF
TRBV7-3,NA,TRBJ2-7,TRBD1,TGTGCCAGCAGCCCGGGGGGGACAGGGGTATACGAGCAGTACTTC,CASSPGGTGVYEQYF
TRBV18,NA,TRBJ2-5,TRBD2,TGTGCCAGCTCACTTTCTTTAGCGGGGGGACGCGAGGAGACCCAGTACTTC,CASSLSLAGGREETQYF
TRBV7-9,NA,TRBJ2-7,TRBD1,TGTGCCGGCGAATTACAGGGGCACCCCTACGAGCAGTACTTC,CAGELQGHPYEQYF
TRBV6-1,once,TRBJ2-1,TRBD2,TGTGCCAGCAGACACAAACGACTAGCGTTCAATGAGCAGTTCTTC,CASRHKRLAFNEQFF
TRBV4-3,NA,TRBJ1-1,NA,TGCGCCAGCAGCCAATACAGGGCTCTGAACACTGAAGCTTTCTTT,CASSQYRALNTEAFF
TRBV9,NA,TRBJ1-4,TRBD1,TGTGCCAGCAGCGGGGGGACAGAGGAAGAAAAACTGTTTTTT,CASSGGTEEEKLFF
TRBV27,NA,TRBJ1-1,TRBD1,TGTGCCAGCAGTCCCAGGGGGACGAACACTGAAGCTTTCTTT,CASSPRGTNTEAFF
TRBV6-1,NA,TRBJ1-1,NA,TGTGCCAGCAGGACGGCGGGGGGAAGCACTGAAGCTTTCTTT,CASRTAGGSTEAFF
TRBV19,NA,TRBJ2-5,NA,TGTGCCAGTACTTCAGGGGGGTCCCAAGAGACCCAGTACTTC,CASTSGGSQETQYF
TRBV2,once,TRBJ1-1,NA,TGTGCCAGCAGGAGGGACAAATTGAACACTGAAGCTTTCTTT,CASRRDKLNTEAFF
TRBV28,few,TRBJ2-3,NA,TGTGCCAGCAGTTTATCAGGGGTGGTTGGAGATACGCAGTATTTT,CASSLSGVVGDTQYF